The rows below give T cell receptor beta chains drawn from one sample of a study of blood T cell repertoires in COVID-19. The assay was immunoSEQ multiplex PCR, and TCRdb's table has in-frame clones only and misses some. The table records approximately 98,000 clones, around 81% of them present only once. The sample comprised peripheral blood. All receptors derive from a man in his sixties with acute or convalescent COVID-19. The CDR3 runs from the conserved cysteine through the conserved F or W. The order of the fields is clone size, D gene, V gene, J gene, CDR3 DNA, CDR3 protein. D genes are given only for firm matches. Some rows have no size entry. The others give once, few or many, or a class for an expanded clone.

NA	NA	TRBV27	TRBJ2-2	TGTGCCAGCAGTTTCGGAGGGTCCGAGCTGTTTTTT	CASSFGGSELFF
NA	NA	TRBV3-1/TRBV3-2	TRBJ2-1	TGTGCCAGCAGCCCCAGGACTGGTGGGGGCCATGAGCAGTTCTTC	CASSPRTGGGHEQFF
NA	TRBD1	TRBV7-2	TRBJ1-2	TGTGCCAGCAGCGGTTCCGGGACAGGGCTGGGCTATGGCTACACCTTC	CASSGSGTGLGYGYTF
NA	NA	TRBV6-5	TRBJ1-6	TGTGCCAGCAGTTACTCGGGCAGAATTAATTCACCCCTCCACTTT	CASSYSGRINSPLHF
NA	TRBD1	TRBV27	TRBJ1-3	TGTGCCAGCAAGGGGGCAGGTAACACCATATATTTT	CASKGAGNTIYF
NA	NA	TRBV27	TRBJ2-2	TGTGCCAGCAGTTTCGCGGGACTGACCACCGGGGAGCTGTTTTTT	CASSFAGLTTGELFF
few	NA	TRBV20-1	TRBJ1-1	TGCAGCGCGGGGAAGAACACTGAAGCTTTCTTT	CSAGKNTEAFF
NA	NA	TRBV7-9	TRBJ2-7	TGTGCCAGCAGCACGAGTAATAGCTACGAGCAGTACTTC	CASSTSNSYEQYF
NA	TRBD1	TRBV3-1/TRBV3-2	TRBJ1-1	TGTGCCAGCAGCCCGACACCTTTACGACAGGGGGTTGTAGCTTTCTTT	CASSPTPLRQGVVAFF
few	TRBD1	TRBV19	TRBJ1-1	TGTGCCAGTAGGCGCCCCGGGACAGGGCCGGCTTTCTTT	CASRRPGTGPAFF
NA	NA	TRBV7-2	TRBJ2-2	TGTGCCAGCAGCCTCCCTCCCGGGGAGCTGTTTTTT	CASSLPPGELFF
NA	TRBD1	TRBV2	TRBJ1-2	TGTGCCAGCAGTCAGGGGGCCGATGGCTACACCTTC	CASSQGADGYTF
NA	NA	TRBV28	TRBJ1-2	TGTGCCAGCAGTTTAACCCTATACGGCTACACCTTC	CASSLTLYGYTF
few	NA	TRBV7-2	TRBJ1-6	TGTGCCAGCAGCTTAGAAGACCGGAGGCGTTCACCCCTCCACTTT	CASSLEDRRRSPLHF
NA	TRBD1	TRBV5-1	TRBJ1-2	TGCGCCAGCAGCGACCCGGGACAGGGGGCGAGAGGCTACACCTTC	CASSDPGQGARGYTF
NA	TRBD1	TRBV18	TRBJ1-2	TGTGCCAGCTCACTCCCCGGGACAGGGGGCAACTATGGCTACACCTTC	CASSLPGTGGNYGYTF
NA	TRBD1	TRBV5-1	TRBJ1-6	TGCGCCAGCAGCTTTGGACAGGGGGTGAATTCACCCCTCCACTTT	CASSFGQGVNSPLHF
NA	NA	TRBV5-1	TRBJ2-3	TGCGCCAGCAGCTTGGGCGGGGGCGGGACAGATACGCAGTATTTT	CASSLGGGGTDTQYF
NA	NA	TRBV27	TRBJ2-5	TGTGCCAGCAGTTTTTTGGAGGATCAAGAGACCCAGTACTTC	CASSFLEDQETQYF
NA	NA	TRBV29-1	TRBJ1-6	TGCAGCGTTGCCACAGGGCCCAATTCACCCCTCCACTTT	CSVATGPNSPLHF
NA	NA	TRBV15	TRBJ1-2	TGTGCCACCAGCAGAGAGGCAGGGTGGTCTAACTGGGGCTACACCTTC	CATSREAGWSNWGYTF
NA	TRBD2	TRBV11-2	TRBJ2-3	TGTGCCAGCACCCTACTAGCGGGGGGGAGCACAGATACGCAGTATTTT	CASTLLAGGSTDTQYF
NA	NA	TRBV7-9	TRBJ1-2	TGTGCCAGCAGCGTAGACGGGGGTGGAGGGTATGGCTACACCTTC	CASSVDGGGGYGYTF
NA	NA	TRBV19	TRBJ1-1	TGTGCCAGTAGTAAGGCCAGGGCAGGCACTGAAGCTTTCTTT	CASSKARAGTEAFF
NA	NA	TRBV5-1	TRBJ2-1	TGCGCCAGCAGCCCCCGGACAGCTTCCTACAATGAGCAGTTCTTC	CASSPRTASYNEQFF
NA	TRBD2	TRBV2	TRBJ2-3	TGTGCCAGCAGAGGCGGGAGTTCGACAGATACGCAGTATTTT	CASRGGSSTDTQYF
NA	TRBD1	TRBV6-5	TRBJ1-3	TGTGCCAGCAGACCTACAGGGGAGGAGGGCACCATATATTTT	CASRPTGEEGTIYF
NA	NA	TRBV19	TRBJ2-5	TGTGCCAGTAGGGCTACAGGGAAGGGTCAAGAGACCCAGTACTTC	CASRATGKGQETQYF
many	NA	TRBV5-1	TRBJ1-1	TGCGCCAGCAGCTTGGCTGGTTCGGAGGGGTACACTGAAGCTTTCTTT	CASSLAGSEGYTEAFF
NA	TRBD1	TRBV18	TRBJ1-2	TGTGCCAGCTCACCCGGACAGGCCGTTGATGGCTACACCTTC	CASSPGQAVDGYTF
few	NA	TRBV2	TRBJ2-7	TGTGCCAGCAGGGCCTGGGGGGGGCTTTCCTACGAGCAGTACTTC	CASRAWGGLSYEQYF
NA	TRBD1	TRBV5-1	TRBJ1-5	TGCGCCAGCAGCCTCGGACAGGATAATCAGCCCCAGCATTTT	CASSLGQDNQPQHF
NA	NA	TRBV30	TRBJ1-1	TGTGCCTGGGGACAGATGAACACTGAAGCTTTCTTT	CAWGQMNTEAFF
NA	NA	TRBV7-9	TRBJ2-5	TGTGCCAGCAGCTTAGAGGGGGCCCAGTACTTC	CASSLEGAQYF
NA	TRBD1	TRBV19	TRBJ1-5	TGTGCCAGTAGTATAGATCTCGGACAGGGCAATCAGCCCCAGCATTTT	CASSIDLGQGNQPQHF
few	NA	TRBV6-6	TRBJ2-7	TGTGCCAGCAGTTACTCGATTGCAGCTTCAGGCTACGAGCAGTACTTC	CASSYSIAASGYEQYF
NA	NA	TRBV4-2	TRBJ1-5	TGTGCCAGCAGCCAAGAAGGGGGACACCTCAATCAGCCCCAGCATTTT	CASSQEGGHLNQPQHF
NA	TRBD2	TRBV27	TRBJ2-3	TGTGCCAGCAGTCAACTAGCGGGAGGAGGGTTTAGGACAGATACGCAGTATTTT	CASSQLAGGGFRTDTQYF
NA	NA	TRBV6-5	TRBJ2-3	TGTGCCAGCAGACCTTCCTGGATAGGGAGGGATACGCAGTATTTT	CASRPSWIGRDTQYF
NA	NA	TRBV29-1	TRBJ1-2	TGCAGCGTTGACCATGAGTCTGAAGATGGCTACACCTTC	CSVDHESEDGYTF
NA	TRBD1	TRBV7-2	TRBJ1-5	TGTGCCAGCAGCCAGACAGGGCTTCAAGCGCCCCAACATTTT	CASSQTGLQAPQHF
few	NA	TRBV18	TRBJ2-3	TGTGCCAGCTCACCAGGGGGGGGCGCGAGGACAGATACGCAGTATTTT	CASSPGGGARTDTQYF
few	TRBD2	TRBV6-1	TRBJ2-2	TGTGCCAGCAGTGACAGACTAGCGGGGAACACCGGGGAGCTGTTTTTT	CASSDRLAGNTGELFF
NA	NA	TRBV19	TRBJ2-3	TGTGCCAGTAAGGTCAGGGTTATAACAGATACGCAGTATTTT	CASKVRVITDTQYF